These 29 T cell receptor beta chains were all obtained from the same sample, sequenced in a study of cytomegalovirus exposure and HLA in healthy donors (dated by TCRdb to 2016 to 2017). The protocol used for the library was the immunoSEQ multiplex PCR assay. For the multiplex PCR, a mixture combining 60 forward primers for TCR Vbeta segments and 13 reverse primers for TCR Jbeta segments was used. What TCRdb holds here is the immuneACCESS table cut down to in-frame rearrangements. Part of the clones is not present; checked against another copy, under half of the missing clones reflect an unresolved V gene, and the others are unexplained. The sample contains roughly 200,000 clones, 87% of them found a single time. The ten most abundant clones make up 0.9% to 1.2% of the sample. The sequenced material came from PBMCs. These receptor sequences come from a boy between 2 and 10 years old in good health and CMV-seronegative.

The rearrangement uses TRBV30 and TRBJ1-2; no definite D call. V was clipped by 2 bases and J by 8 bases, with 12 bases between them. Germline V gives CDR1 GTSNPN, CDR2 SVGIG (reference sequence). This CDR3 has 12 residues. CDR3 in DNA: TGTGCCTGGAGTCCGGCGGAGACGGGCTACACCTTC. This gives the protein CAWSPAETGYTF. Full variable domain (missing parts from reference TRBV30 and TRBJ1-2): SQTIHQWPATLVQPVGSPLSLECTVEGTSNPNLYWYRQAAGRGLQLLFYSVGIGQISSEVPQNLSASRPQDRQFILSSKKLLLSDSGFYLCAWSPAETGYTFGSGTRLTVV.

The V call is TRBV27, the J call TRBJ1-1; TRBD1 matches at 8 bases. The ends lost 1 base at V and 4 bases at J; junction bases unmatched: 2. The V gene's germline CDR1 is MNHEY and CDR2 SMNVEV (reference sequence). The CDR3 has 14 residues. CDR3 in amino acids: CASSLFGQGTEAFF. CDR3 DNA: TGTGCCAGCAGTTTATTCGGACAGGGCACTGAAGCTTTCTTT.

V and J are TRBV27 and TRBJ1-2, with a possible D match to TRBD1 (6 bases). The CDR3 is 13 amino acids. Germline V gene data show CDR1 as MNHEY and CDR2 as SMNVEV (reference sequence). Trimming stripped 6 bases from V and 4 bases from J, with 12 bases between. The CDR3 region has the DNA TGTGCCAGCAGCCCCACAGGGTCCTATGGCTACACCTTC. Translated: CASSPTGSYGYTF.

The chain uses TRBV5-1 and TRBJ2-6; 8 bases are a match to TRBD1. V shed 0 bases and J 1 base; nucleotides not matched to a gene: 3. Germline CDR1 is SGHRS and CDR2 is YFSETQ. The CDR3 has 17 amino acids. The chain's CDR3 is CASSLGTGLSGANVLTF. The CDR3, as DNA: TGCGCCAGCAGCTTGGGGACAGGGTTGTCTGGGGCCAACGTCCTGACTTTC.

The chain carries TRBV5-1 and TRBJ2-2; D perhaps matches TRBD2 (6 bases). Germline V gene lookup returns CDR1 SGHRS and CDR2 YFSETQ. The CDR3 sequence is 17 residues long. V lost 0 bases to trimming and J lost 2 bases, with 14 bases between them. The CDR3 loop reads CASSLALDGGNTGELFF. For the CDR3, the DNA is TGCGCCAGCAGCTTGGCCTTGGACGGGGGAAACACCGGGGAGCTGTTTTTT.

CDR3: CASSEAAGTRNTEAFF. CDR3 DNA: TGTGCCAGCAGTGAAGCTGCGGGGACCCGCAACACTGAAGCTTTCTTT. The chain has TRBV6-1 and TRBJ1-1; possible D gene TRBD1, 5 bases. The CDR3 covers 16 residues. Germline loops: CDR1 MNHNS, CDR2 SASEGT. The V gene lost 0 bases and the J gene lost 2 bases, with 13 bases spanning the gap.

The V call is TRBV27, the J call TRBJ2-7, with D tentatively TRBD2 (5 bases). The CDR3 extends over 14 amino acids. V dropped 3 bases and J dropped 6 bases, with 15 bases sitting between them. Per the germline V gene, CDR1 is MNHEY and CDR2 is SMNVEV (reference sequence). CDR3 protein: CASSFSSASFEQYF. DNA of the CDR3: TGTGCCAGCAGTTTTTCCTCGGCTAGCTTCGAGCAGTACTTC.

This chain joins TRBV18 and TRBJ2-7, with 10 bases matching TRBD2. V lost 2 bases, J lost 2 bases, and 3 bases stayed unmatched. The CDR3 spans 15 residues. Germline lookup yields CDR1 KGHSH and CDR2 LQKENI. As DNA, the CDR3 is TGTGCCAGCTCACCAATAGCGGGAGGTGCCTACGAGCAGTACTTC. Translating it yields CASSPIAGGAYEQYF.

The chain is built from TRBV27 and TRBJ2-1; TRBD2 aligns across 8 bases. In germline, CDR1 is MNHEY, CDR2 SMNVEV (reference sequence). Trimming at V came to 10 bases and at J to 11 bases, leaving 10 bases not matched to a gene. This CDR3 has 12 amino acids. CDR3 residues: CAIRGSGAQQFF. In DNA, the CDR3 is TGTGCCATCAGAGGTAGCGGGGCCCAGCAGTTCTTC.

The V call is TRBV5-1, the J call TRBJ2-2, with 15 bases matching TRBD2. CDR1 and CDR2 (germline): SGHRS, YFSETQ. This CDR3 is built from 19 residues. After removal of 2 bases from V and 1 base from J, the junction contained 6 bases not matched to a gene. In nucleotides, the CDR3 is TGCGCCAGCAGCTTACCGACGGGACTAGCGGGAGGGAACACCGGGGAGCTGTTTTTT. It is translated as CASSLPTGLAGGNTGELFF.

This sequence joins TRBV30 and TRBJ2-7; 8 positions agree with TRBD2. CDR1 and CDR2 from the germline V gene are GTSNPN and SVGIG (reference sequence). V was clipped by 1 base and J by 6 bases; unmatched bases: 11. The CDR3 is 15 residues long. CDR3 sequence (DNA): TGTGCCTGGAGTGCGGCCCATCCGGGGGGGAGCGAGCAGTACTTC. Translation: CAWSAAHPGGSEQYF.

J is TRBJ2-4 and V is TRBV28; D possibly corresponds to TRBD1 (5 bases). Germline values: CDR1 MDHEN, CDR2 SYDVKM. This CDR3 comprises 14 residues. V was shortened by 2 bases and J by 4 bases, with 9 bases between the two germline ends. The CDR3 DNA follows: TGTGCCAGCAGTTTACAGGGTGTTAAAAACATTCAGTACTTC. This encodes CASSLQGVKNIQYF. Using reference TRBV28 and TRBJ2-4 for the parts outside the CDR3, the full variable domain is DVKVTQSSRYLVKRTGEKVFLECVQDMDHENMFWYRQDPGLGLRLIYFSYDVKMKEKGDIPEGYSVSREKKERFSLILESASTNQTSMYLCASSLQGVKNIQYFGAGTRLSVL.

The CDR3, as DNA: TGCGCCAGCAGCTTGGCGGGGGGGCCCCCGAACACCGGGGAGCTGTTTTTT. Protein: CASSLAGGPPNTGELFF. The chain employs TRBV5-1 and TRBJ2-2; 8 bases agree with TRBD2. Germline V gene data show CDR1 as SGHRS and CDR2 as YFSETQ. V lost 0 bases to trimming and J lost 0 bases; unmatched junction nucleotides: 4. This CDR3 has 17 residues.

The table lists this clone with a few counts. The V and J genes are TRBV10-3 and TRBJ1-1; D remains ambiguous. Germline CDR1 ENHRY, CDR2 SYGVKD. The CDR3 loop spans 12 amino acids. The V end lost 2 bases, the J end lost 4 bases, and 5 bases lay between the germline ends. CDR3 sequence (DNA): TGTGCCATCAGTGAGGGGAGCACTGAAGCTTTCTTT. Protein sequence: CAISEGSTEAFF.

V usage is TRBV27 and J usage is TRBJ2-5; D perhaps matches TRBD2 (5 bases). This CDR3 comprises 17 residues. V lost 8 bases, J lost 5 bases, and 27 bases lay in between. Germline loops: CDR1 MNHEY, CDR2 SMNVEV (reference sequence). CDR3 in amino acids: CASADSSRTGNPETQYF. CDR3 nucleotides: TGTGCCAGCGCCGACTCCTCACGTACCGGGAACCCTGAGACCCAGTACTTC.

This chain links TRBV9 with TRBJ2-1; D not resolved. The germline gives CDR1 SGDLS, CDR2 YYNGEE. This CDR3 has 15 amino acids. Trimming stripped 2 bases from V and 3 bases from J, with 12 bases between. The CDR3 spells CASSVNSRDYNEQFF. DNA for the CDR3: TGTGCCAGCAGCGTGAATAGTAGAGACTACAATGAGCAGTTCTTC.

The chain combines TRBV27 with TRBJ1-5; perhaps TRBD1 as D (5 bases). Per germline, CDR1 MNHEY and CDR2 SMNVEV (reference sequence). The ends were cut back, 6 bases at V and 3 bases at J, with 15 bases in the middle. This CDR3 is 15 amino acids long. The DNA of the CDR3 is TGTGCCAGCAGCCAGGTCAGGGCCCCCAATCAGCCCCAGCATTTT. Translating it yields CASSQVRAPNQPQHF.

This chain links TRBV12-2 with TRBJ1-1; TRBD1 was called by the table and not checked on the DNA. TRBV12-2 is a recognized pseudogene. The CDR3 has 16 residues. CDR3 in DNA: TGTGCAAGTCGCTCAACAGGGGGCTGGGTAGACACTGAAGCTTTCTTT. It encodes CASRSTGGWVDTEAFF.

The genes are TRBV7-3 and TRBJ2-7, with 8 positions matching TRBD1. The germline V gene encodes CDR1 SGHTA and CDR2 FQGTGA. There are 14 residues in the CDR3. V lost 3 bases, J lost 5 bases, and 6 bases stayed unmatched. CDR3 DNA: TGTGCCAGCAGCTTCGGACAGGGATCAGACGAGCAGTACTTC. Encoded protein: CASSFGQGSDEQYF.

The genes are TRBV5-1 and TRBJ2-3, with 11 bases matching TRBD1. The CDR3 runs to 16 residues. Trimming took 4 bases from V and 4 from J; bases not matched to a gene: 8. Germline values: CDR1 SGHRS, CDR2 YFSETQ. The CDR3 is CASSTWTGGTADTQYF. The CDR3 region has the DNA TGCGCCAGCAGCACCTGGACAGGGGGCACCGCAGATACGCAGTATTTT.

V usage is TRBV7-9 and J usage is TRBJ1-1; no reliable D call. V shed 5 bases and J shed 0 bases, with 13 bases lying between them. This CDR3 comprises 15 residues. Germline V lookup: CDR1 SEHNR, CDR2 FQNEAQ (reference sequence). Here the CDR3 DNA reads TGTGCCAGCAGCCCCGTTACGGGAATGAACACTGAAGCTTTCTTT. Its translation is CASSPVTGMNTEAFF.

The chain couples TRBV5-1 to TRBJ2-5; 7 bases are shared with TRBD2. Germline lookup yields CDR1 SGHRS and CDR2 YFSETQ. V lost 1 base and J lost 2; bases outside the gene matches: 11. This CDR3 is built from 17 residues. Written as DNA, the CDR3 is TGCGCCAGCAGCTTGTCCCTAGCGGCCCTTCTACAAGAGACCCAGTACTTC. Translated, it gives CASSLSLAALLQETQYF. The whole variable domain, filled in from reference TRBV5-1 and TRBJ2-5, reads KAGVTQTPRYLIKTRGQQVTLSCSPISGHRSVSWYQQTPGQGLQFLFEYFSETQRNKGNFPGRFSGRQFSNSRSEMNVSTLELGDSALYLCASSLSLAALLQETQYFGPGTRLLVL.

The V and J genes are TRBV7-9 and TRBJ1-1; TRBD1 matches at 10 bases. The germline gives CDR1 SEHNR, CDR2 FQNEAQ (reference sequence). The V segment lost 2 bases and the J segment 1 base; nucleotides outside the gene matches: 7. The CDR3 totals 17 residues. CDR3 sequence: CASSLKGTGDRNTEAFF. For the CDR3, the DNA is TGTGCCAGCAGCTTAAAGGGGACAGGGGATCGGAACACTGAAGCTTTCTTT.

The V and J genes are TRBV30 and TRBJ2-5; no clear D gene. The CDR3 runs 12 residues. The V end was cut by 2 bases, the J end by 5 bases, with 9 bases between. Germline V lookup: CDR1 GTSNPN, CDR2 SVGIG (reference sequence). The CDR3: CAWSNSRETQYF. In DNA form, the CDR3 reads TGTGCCTGGAGTAACTCGCGGGAGACCCAGTACTTC.

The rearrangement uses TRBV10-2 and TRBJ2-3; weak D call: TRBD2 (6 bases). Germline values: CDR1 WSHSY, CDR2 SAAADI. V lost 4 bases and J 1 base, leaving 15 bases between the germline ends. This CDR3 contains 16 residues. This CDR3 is CASSVELGEGTDTQYF. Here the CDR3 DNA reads TGCGCCAGCAGTGTAGAGCTTGGGGAGGGCACAGATACGCAGTATTTT.

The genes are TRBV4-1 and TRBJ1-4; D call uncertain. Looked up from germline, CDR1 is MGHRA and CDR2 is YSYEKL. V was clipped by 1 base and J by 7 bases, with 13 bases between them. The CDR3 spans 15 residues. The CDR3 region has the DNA TGCGCCAGCAGCCAAGGCCGGTTTGCGGCTGAAAAACTGTTTTTT. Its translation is CASSQGRFAAEKLFF.

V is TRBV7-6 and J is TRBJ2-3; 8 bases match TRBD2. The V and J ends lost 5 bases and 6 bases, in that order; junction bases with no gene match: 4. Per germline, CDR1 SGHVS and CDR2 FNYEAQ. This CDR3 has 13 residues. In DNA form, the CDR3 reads TGTGCCAGCAGCCCCAGGACTAGCGATACGCAGTATTTT. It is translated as CASSPRTSDTQYF.

CDR3 protein: CASNSELSGANVLTF. CDR3 sequence (DNA): TGTGCCAGCAATTCGGAGTTATCTGGGGCCAACGTCCTGACTTTC. The V call is TRBV6-1, the J call TRBJ2-6; D is unresolved. The CDR3 sequence is 15 residues long. The V gene lost 7 bases and the J gene lost 1 base, with 11 bases spanning the gap. Germline loops: CDR1 MNHNS, CDR2 SASEGT.

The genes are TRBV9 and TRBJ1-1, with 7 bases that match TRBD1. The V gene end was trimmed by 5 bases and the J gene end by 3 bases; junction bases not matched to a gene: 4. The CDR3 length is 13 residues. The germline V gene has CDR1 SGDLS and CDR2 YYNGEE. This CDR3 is CASSRTGDTEAFF. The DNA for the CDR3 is TGTGCCAGCAGTCGGACAGGCGACACTGAAGCTTTCTTT.